Each of the 17 T cell receptor beta chains below was sequenced from the same sample in a study of blood T cell repertoires in COVID-19. TCRdb's table, derived via immunoSEQ multiplex PCR, lists solely in-frame clones and lacks some. Of around 450,000 clones listed, around 89% are singletons. Sequences were obtained from peripheral blood. The receptors here all came from a woman in her 30s with acute or convalescent COVID-19.

V usage is TRBV19 and J usage is TRBJ2-7; TRBD1 is a possible D gene (6 bases). The CDR3 is made up of 13 amino acids. From germline, CDR1 is LNHDA and CDR2 SQIVND (reference sequence). V was shortened by 1 base and J by 2 bases, with 6 bases between the two germline ends. CDR3 protein: CASSIAGAYEQYF. DNA of the CDR3: TGTGCCAGTAGTATAGCAGGGGCCTACGAGCAGTACTTC.

The CDR3, as DNA: TGTGCCAGCAGCCGCGGAGGGACCAGCAATCAGCCCCAGCATTTT. It yields the protein CASSRGGTSNQPQHF. This chain uses TRBV2 with TRBJ1-5; D may be TRBD1 (5 bases). Germline CDR1 SNHLY, CDR2 FYNNEI. The V end lost 6 bases, the J end lost 1 base, and 13 bases lay between the germline ends. This CDR3 is 15 amino acids long. Full variable domain (missing parts from reference TRBV2 and TRBJ1-5): EPEVTQTPSHQVTQMGQEVILRCVPISNHLYFYWYRQILGQKVEFLVSFYNNEISEKSEIFDDQFSVERPDGSNFTLKIRSTKLEDSAMYFCASSRGGTSNQPQHFGDGTRLSIL.

The rearrangement joins TRBV7-2 to TRBJ1-2; 8 nucleotides align to TRBD1. Germline V lookup: CDR1 SGHTA, CDR2 FQGNSA. The CDR3 contains 15 residues. Trimming cost V 3 bases and J 4 bases; bases outside gene matches: 7. The CDR3 here is CASSLAHRGGYGYTF. CDR3 nucleotide sequence: TGTGCCAGCAGCTTGGCTCACAGGGGGGGCTATGGCTACACCTTC.

This chain connects TRBV9 to TRBJ1-2; D gene uncertain. From germline, CDR1 is SGDLS and CDR2 YYNGEE. V lost 4 bases, J lost 8 bases, and 18 bases lay in between. The CDR3 length is 14 residues. The CDR3 is CASSQLETTGGYTF. CDR3 sequence (DNA): TGTGCCAGCAGCCAATTGGAGACTACGGGGGGCTACACCTTC.

The rearrangement joins TRBV6-5 to TRBJ2-7; 7 bases agree with TRBD1. V gave up 8 bases and J gave up 1 base; unmatched junction bases: 5. CDR3 length equals 13 residues. Germline CDR1 reads MNHEY; CDR2 reads SVGAGI. For the CDR3, the DNA is TGTGCCAGCCTTGACAGGGCATCCTACGAGCAGTACTTC. Its protein is CASLDRASYEQYF.

The rearrangement links TRBV9 to TRBJ1-1, with no clear D. Germline V gene data show CDR1 as SGDLS and CDR2 as YYNGEE. The ends were cut back, 3 bases at V and 3 bases at J, with 9 bases in the middle. The CDR3 runs to 13 residues. CDR3 loop: CASSGGEHTEAFF. CDR3 sequence (DNA): TGTGCCAGCAGCGGTGGGGAGCACACTGAAGCTTTCTTT.

The chain combines TRBV7-6 with TRBJ2-4, with 8 positions matching TRBD1. The CDR3 consists of 15 residues. The junction had 10 bases not matched to a gene; V was cut back by 5 bases and J by 7 bases. Per the germline V gene, CDR1 is SGHVS and CDR2 is FNYEAQ. The chain's CDR3 is CASSPGQGFSNIQYF. CDR3 in DNA: TGTGCCAGCAGCCCTGGACAGGGTTTTTCTAACATTCAGTACTTC.

V usage is TRBV24-1 and J usage is TRBJ2-7; 9 bases align to TRBD1. V shed 4 bases and J 6 bases; nucleotides not matched to a gene: 12. Germline lookup yields CDR1 KGHDR and CDR2 SFDVKD. The CDR3 runs 16 residues. This chain's CDR3 is CATSETGTGFFGEQYF. As DNA, the CDR3 is TGTGCCACCAGTGAAACCGGGACAGGGTTTTTTGGCGAGCAGTACTTC.

The rearrangement uses TRBV19 and TRBJ2-2, with D possibly being TRBD1 (6 bases). The CDR3 totals 14 residues. Germline CDR1 reads LNHDA; CDR2 reads SQIVND (reference sequence). The V and J ends lost 6 bases and 2 bases respectively, with 10 bases between them. The CDR3: CASSYRENTGELFF. The CDR3 DNA sequence: TGTGCCAGTAGCTACAGGGAAAACACCGGGGAGCTGTTTTTT.

This clone was found once. The chain recombines TRBV4-1 with TRBJ2-7; 7 nucleotides line up with TRBD1. CDR3 length: 13 residues. J lost 4 bases, V lost 10 bases, and 10 bases had no gene match. Germline V lookup: CDR1 MGHRA, CDR2 YSYEKL. The CDR3 region is CATADRVEYEQYF. The DNA of the CDR3 is TGCGCCACCGCCGACAGGGTAGAATACGAGCAGTACTTC.

The sample holds one count of this clone. This rearrangement joins TRBV4-1 to TRBJ2-1; possibly TRBD1 for D (6 bases). V gave up 2 bases and J gave up 8 bases, with 13 bases separating them. Germline V gene sequence: CDR1 MGHRA, CDR2 YSYEKL. The length of the CDR3 is 14 residues. As DNA, the CDR3 is TGCGCCAGCAGCCAAAAGGGGACATTTGATGAGCAGTTCTTC. Amino acids: CASSQKGTFDEQFF.

The chain carries TRBV5-1 and TRBJ1-2; 7 nucleotides agree with TRBD1. V lost 4 bases and J lost 0; bases outside the gene matches: 12. Germline CDR1 SGHRS, CDR2 YFSETQ. The CDR3 runs 17 residues. The CDR3 loop is CASSIRGGRNPNYGYTF. The CDR3 DNA follows: TGCGCCAGCAGCATACGAGGGGGCCGAAACCCTAACTATGGCTACACCTTC. Together with reference TRBV5-1 and TRBJ1-2, the CDR3 gives the full variable domain: KAGVTQTPRYLIKTRGQQVTLSCSPISGHRSVSWYQQTPGQGLQFLFEYFSETQRNKGNFPGRFSGRQFSNSRSEMNVSTLELGDSALYLCASSIRGGRNPNYGYTFGSGTRLTVV.

V gene TRBV4-2 combines with J gene TRBJ1-2, with D perhaps TRBD1 (6 bases). V was shortened by 0 bases and J by 4 bases, with 15 bases between the two germline ends. The CDR3 contains 16 residues. Germline CDR1 reads LGHNA; CDR2 reads YNFKEQ. CDR3 residues: CASSQDEYRATYGYTF. CDR3 nucleotides: TGTGCCAGCAGCCAAGATGAGTACAGGGCAACCTATGGCTACACCTTC.

The genes are TRBV7-2 and TRBJ2-2; D not resolved. The CDR3 spans 17 residues. Between the trimmed V and J ends, which lost 5 bases and 4 bases, there was a span of 20 bases. Germline-derived CDR1 and CDR2 are SGHTA and FQGNSA. The CDR3 DNA sequence: TGTGCCAGCAGCATCAGGATGGGCTCTCCCGGCACCGGGGAGCTGTTTTTT. Amino acids: CASSIRMGSPGTGELFF.

Remarks on this clone: Other DNA sequences within the sample encode an identical CDR3. The V call is TRBV28, the J call TRBJ1-2, with D possibly being TRBD1 (5 bases). V lost 7 bases and J lost 1, with 10 bases in between. Germline V gene lookup returns CDR1 MDHEN and CDR2 SYDVKM. CDR3 size: 13 residues. The CDR3 nucleotides are TGTGCCAGCACTTTCGGGGGTAACTATGGCTACACCTTC. Protein product: CASTFGGNYGYTF.

This chain links TRBV27 with TRBJ2-7; 10 positions agree with TRBD1. In germline, CDR1 is MNHEY, CDR2 SMNVEV (reference sequence). The CDR3 spans 14 residues. Germline trimming cut 5 bases from V and 5 bases from J; bases unmatched to any gene: 6. The CDR3 DNA sequence: TGTGCCAGCAGTCCGTGGGACAGGGGCAACGAGCAGTACTTC. This codes for CASSPWDRGNEQYF.

The chain uses TRBV30 and TRBJ1-4; D uncertain. Germline CDR1 GTSNPN, CDR2 SVGIG (reference sequence). This CDR3 has 13 amino acids. V gave up 3 bases and J gave up 7 bases, with 12 bases separating them. The CDR3 bases are TGTGCCTGGAGCACAACCCTAGGTGAAAAACTGTTTTTT. Encoded protein: CAWSTTLGEKLFF.